Shown below are 29 T cell receptor beta chains from a single sample sequenced in a study of blood T cells in healthy people across ages. The authors ran a second PCR of about 6 to 12 cycles using a sample-barcoded 5' primer and a J-beta primer mix. TCRdb used MiXCR to reprocess the 5' RACE reads, holding one entry per CDR3 protein. The sample includes roughly 550,000 distinct CDR3 sequences, 24% of them seen just once. The data also belong to a second study, concerning T cells of mothers and their children.

The sample taken for sequencing was blood. All receptors come from a boy between 10 and 17 years old in good health.

V usage is TRBV7-3 and J usage is TRBJ1-3, with TRBD1 identical over 10 bases. CDR1 SGHTA and CDR2 FQGTGA come from the germline V gene. V lost 2 bases and J lost 1; bases outside the gene matches: 11. This CDR3 is built from 19 residues. CDR3 coding DNA: TGTGCCAGCAGCTTAGGGGGGGACAGGGGAAAGGATTCTGGAAACACCATATATTTT. It translates to CASSLGGDRGKDSGNTIYF.

This clonotype was detected only once. This chain joins TRBV29-1 and TRBJ1-2; weak D call: TRBD1 (5 bases). Germline V gene sequence: CDR1 SQVTM, CDR2 ANQGSEA. V was clipped by 4 bases and J by 2 bases, with 8 bases between them. The CDR3 is 12 amino acids. CDR3 sequence: CSVVTGNYGYTF. The CDR3 region has the DNA TGCAGCGTTGTTACAGGAAACTATGGCTACACCTTC.

This chain uses TRBV5-5 with TRBJ2-1; possible D gene TRBD2, 6 bases. CDR1 and CDR2 from the germline V gene are SGHKS and YYEKEE (reference sequence). Trimming removed 5 bases from V and 10 bases from J, with 16 bases in between. This CDR3 is built from 13 residues. The CDR3 protein is CASRPMRGQEQFF. In DNA, the CDR3 is TGTGCCAGCAGACCCATGCGGGGCCAGGAGCAGTTCTTC.

V usage is TRBV5-5 and J usage is TRBJ1-1; D is perhaps TRBD1 (6 bases). Trimming stripped 4 bases from V and 4 bases from J, with 17 bases between. Per germline, CDR1 SGHKS and CDR2 YYEKEE (reference sequence). The CDR3 extends over 15 amino acids. CDR3 nucleotides: TGTGCCAGCAGCCCGATGTGGGGGGCGACCACTGAAGCTTTCTTT. Residues: CASSPMWGATTEAFF.

As concerns this clonotype: As the CDR3 is not closed by the conserved phenylalanine or tryptophan, this likely results from a read error. CDR3 nucleotides: TGTGCTAGCAGCTTCGGGACGGACACTGAAGCTTTCCTT. Protein product: CASSFGTDTEAFL. V gene TRBV7-7 combines with J gene TRBJ1-1, with D possibly TRBD1 on 5 matching bases. The germline CDR1 and CDR2 sequences are SSHAT and FNYEAQ (reference sequence). The CDR3 has 13 residues.

V is TRBV3-1 and J is TRBJ2-1, with D perhaps matching TRBD1 (7 bases). The J call may be in error: the DNA end matches TRBJ2-5 better. Germline V gene sequence: CDR1 LGHDT, CDR2 YNNKEL (reference sequence). The CDR3 totals 14 residues. DNA of the CDR3: TGTGCCAGCAGCCAGCATCAGGGGGGTGAGACCCAGTACTTC. Translated, it gives CASSQHQGGETQYF.

The CDR3 nucleotides read TGTGCCAGCAGGGGCCGCGGTAGCGGCCAAGAGACCCAGTACTTC. It is translated as CASRGRGSGQETQYF. This chain uses TRBV28 with TRBJ2-5, with TRBD2 as a possible D gene (6 bases). Germline V gives CDR1 MDHEN, CDR2 SYDVKM. Between the trimmed V and J ends, which lost 6 bases and 1 base, there was a span of 15 bases. This CDR3 region has 15 residues.

The chain recombines TRBV2 with TRBJ2-5; TRBD1 is a possible D gene (6 bases). The CDR3 totals 13 residues. CDR1 SNHLY and CDR2 FYNNEI come from the germline V gene. Deletions cut 6 bases from V and 2 bases from J, with 10 bases between. CDR3 nucleotide sequence: TGTGCCAGCAGGGCAGGGGTTCAAGAGACCCAGTACTTC. Amino acids: CASRAGVQETQYF.

The rearrangement uses TRBV29-1 and TRBJ2-6; D remains unclear. The CDR3 has 18 residues. CDR1 SQVTM and CDR2 ANQGSEA come from the germline V gene. Trimming cost V 7 bases and J 0 bases, with 22 bases left between them. The CDR3 DNA sequence: TGCAGCGCCCCGGTCGGCAGGACCGGCCACTCTGGGGCCAACGTCCTGACTTTC. Protein: CSAPVGRTGHSGANVLTF. The full variable domain, in which reference TRBV29-1 and TRBJ2-6 provide the parts outside the CDR3, is SAVISQKPSRDICQRGTSLTIQCQVDSQVTMMFWYRQQPGQSLTLIATANQGSEATYESGFVIDKFPISRPNLTFSTLTVSNMSPEDSSIYLCSAPVGRTGHSGANVLTFGAGSRLTVL.

A remark on this clonotype: One junction end does not reproduce the germline sequence, and a read error may be involved. The chain uses TRBV20-1 and TRBJ2-7; possible D gene TRBD1, 5 bases. Germline lookup yields CDR1 DFQATT and CDR2 SNEGSKA (reference sequence). CDR3 length equals 11 residues. The CDR3 nucleotides read TGCAGTGCTAGGTATGGCAGGGAACGGTGCTTC. Its translation: CSARYGRERCF.

The chain has TRBV21-1 and TRBJ2-5; TRBD1, as called in the table, went unchecked against the DNA. The J call may be in error: the DNA end matches TRBJ2-7 better. TRBV21-1 is a listed pseudogene. CDR3 length equals 14 residues. The CDR3 sequence is CASSKVVAGSEQYF. CDR3 nucleotides: TGTGCCAGCAGCAAAGTGGTCGCAGGGAGCGAGCAGTACTTC.

This clonotype came up a few times. The chain uses TRBV7-2 and TRBJ1-2; TRBD1 matches 8 bases. The CDR3 extends over 12 amino acids. In germline, CDR1 is SGHTA, CDR2 FQGNSA. V dropped 7 bases and J dropped 6; count of bases not matched to a gene: 4. This chain's CDR3 is CASNPDRDGYTF. Here the CDR3 DNA reads TGTGCCAGCAACCCGGACAGGGATGGCTACACCTTC.

The V call is TRBV6-1, the J call TRBJ1-6, with D tentatively TRBD1 (6 bases). Germline V gene lookup returns CDR1 MNHNS and CDR2 SASEGT. The ends were cut back, 6 bases at V and 7 bases at J, with 16 bases in the middle. The CDR3 contains 15 residues. In nucleotides, the CDR3 is TGTGCCAGCAGATTTGAAGGACAGCAGAATTCACCCCTCCACTTT. Its translation is CASRFEGQQNSPLHF.

The table lists this clonotype with many counts. V is TRBV7-2 and J is TRBJ2-1, with D possibly TRBD1 on 6 matching bases. The germline gives CDR1 SGHTA, CDR2 FQGNSA. With 3 bases removed from V and 10 bases from J, the gap between germline ends came to 10 bases. The CDR3 spans 12 residues. The CDR3 region has the DNA TGTGCCAGCAGCTTTTTAGGGGGAGAGCAGTTCTTC. Encoded protein: CASSFLGGEQFF.

This clonotype was counted between two and nine times. The chain recombines TRBV29-1 with TRBJ2-3, with D possibly being TRBD1 (6 bases). CDR1 is SQVTM and CDR2 is ANQGSEA in the germline V gene. V was trimmed by 7 bases and J by 0 bases, leaving 17 bases between them. The CDR3 spans 15 residues. CDR3 in DNA: TGCAGCGCAGGAAAGGGGGTACCCAGCACAGATACGCAGTATTTT. Translation gives CSAGKGVPSTDTQYF.

Comments on this clonotype: One end of the junction varies from germline; a read error may be responsible. The chain links TRBV7-8 to TRBJ2-1, with 9 bases matching TRBD1. This CDR3 comprises 15 residues. Germline V gene lookup returns CDR1 SGHVS and CDR2 FQNEAQ. CDR3 residues: CASSLMGQGGHEQFF. The CDR3 DNA reads as TGCGCCAGCAGCTTAATGGGACAGGGTGGCCATGAGCAGTTCTTC.

The chain links TRBV2 to TRBJ1-1; tentatively, D is TRBD1 (6 bases). V lost 2 bases and J lost 7, with 17 bases in between. The germline V gene has CDR1 SNHLY and CDR2 FYNNEI. The CDR3 loop spans 15 amino acids. The CDR3 sequence: CASSEPHLGQREAFF. In nucleotides, the CDR3 is TGTGCCAGCAGTGAACCTCACCTTGGACAGCGTGAAGCTTTCTTT. The full variable domain, in which reference TRBV2 and TRBJ1-1 provide the parts outside the CDR3, is EPEVTQTPSHQVTQMGQEVILRCVPISNHLYFYWYRQILGQKVEFLVSFYNNEISEKSEIFDDQFSVERPDGSNFTLKIRSTKLEDSAMYFCASSEPHLGQREAFFGQGTRLTVV.

This clonotype is a singleton in its sample. V is TRBV3-1 and J is TRBJ1-3; no clear D. The CDR3 is 16 residues long. The V end was cut by 2 bases, the J end by 3 bases, with 14 bases between. Germline V gene sequence: CDR1 LGHDT, CDR2 YNNKEL (reference sequence). The DNA for the CDR3 is TGTGCCAGCAGCCAACCCAAAGGGATCATTGGAAACACCATATATTTT. It translates to CASSQPKGIIGNTIYF.

Of note for this clonotype: An end of the junction does not agree with germline; a read error may underlie this. This chain joins TRBV7-7 and TRBJ2-5; 13 bases are shared with TRBD2. The germline V gene has CDR1 SSHAT and CDR2 FNYEAQ (reference sequence). The CDR3 runs 17 residues. CDR3 DNA: TGTGCTAGCAGCTTAGGTGGACTAGCGGGAGTGCGGGAGACCCAGTACTTC. This translates into CASSLGGLAGVRETQYF.

In its sample, this clonotype was seen many times. CDR3 sequence: CSVGQLSYEQYF. CDR3 DNA sequence: TGCAGCGTGGGACAGCTGTCCTACGAGCAGTACTTC. This rearrangement joins TRBV29-1 to TRBJ2-7; 7 nucleotides align to TRBD1. The ends lost 6 bases at V and 1 base at J; junction bases unmatched: 3. The CDR3 extends over 12 amino acids. In germline, CDR1 is SQVTM, CDR2 ANQGSEA.

There are a few counts of this clonotype. The J gene is TRBJ1-1, the V gene TRBV5-1; D unclear. The CDR3 runs to 15 residues. Per germline, CDR1 SGHRS and CDR2 YFSETQ. V shed 1 base and J shed 1 base, with 11 bases lying between them. This chain's CDR3 is CASSLLVTGNTEAFF. The CDR3 DNA follows: TGCGCCAGCAGCTTGTTGGTGACCGGGAACACTGAAGCTTTCTTT.

Concerning this clonotype: Being one base from a much bigger clone, this may be a read error. The genes are TRBV7-9 and TRBJ1-2, with 8 bases that match TRBD1. The V segment lost 2 bases and the J segment 6 bases; nucleotides outside the gene matches: 5. The CDR3 runs 14 residues. The germline V gene encodes CDR1 SEHNR and CDR2 FQNEAQ (reference sequence). CDR3 in DNA: TGTGCCAGCAGCTTACCGACAGGGGACAATGGCTACACCTTC. Its protein product is CASSLPTGDNGYTF.

This clonotype was picked up many times. The rearrangement uses TRBV7-9 and TRBJ2-5; D might be TRBD2 (5 bases). This CDR3 is built from 13 residues. Germline CDR1 is SEHNR and CDR2 is FQNEAQ (reference sequence). The V end was cut by 4 bases, the J end by 8 bases, with 14 bases between. The CDR3 sequence: CASSSDPRETQYF. The CDR3 DNA reads TGTGCCAGCAGCTCCGACCCGAGGGAAACCCAGTACTTC.

The chain joins TRBV28 to TRBJ1-6, with D hard to call. Germline assignment: CDR1 MDHEN and CDR2 SYDVKM. The V and J ends lost 5 bases and 9 bases respectively, with 17 bases between them. The CDR3 contains 15 residues. The CDR3 DNA sequence: TGTGCCAGCAGTCGGGATGCGGCAGAGGCTTCACCCCTCCACTTT. This codes for CASSRDAAEASPLHF.

The chain carries TRBV20-1 and TRBJ2-5, with TRBD2 matching 9 bases. CDR1 DFQATT and CDR2 SNEGSKA come from the germline V gene (reference sequence). The CDR3 totals 14 residues. The V segment lost 5 bases and the J segment 5 bases; nucleotides outside the gene matches: 9. The CDR3 protein is CSAVLAGFPETQYF. Here the CDR3 DNA reads TGCAGTGCTGTCCTAGCGGGATTTCCGGAGACCCAGTACTTC.

The chain uses TRBV20-1 and TRBJ1-5; 7 positions agree with TRBD1. In germline, CDR1 is DFQATT, CDR2 SNEGSKA (reference sequence). The CDR3 is 14 amino acids. The ends lost 6 bases at V and 2 bases at J; junction bases unmatched: 7. The CDR3 coding sequence is TGCAGTGCCGTGGTAGGGGGCCGCAATCAGCCCCAGCATTTT. Its translation is CSAVVGGRNQPQHF.

V usage is TRBV6-5 and J usage is TRBJ2-5; D perhaps matches TRBD2 (5 bases). The CDR3 spans 15 residues. In germline, CDR1 is MNHEY, CDR2 SVGAGI. V dropped 7 bases and J dropped 3 bases, with 18 bases sitting between them. CDR3 sequence: CASTRGRAVKETQYF. Here the CDR3 DNA reads TGTGCCAGCACCCGAGGAAGAGCGGTAAAAGAGACCCAGTACTTC.

Only a few counts were recorded for this clonotype. The rearrangement joins TRBV2 to TRBJ2-1; TRBD2 aligns across 10 bases. The J call may be mistaken, given a closer DNA end match to TRBJ2-5. The CDR3 spans 15 residues. Per the germline V gene, CDR1 is SNHLY and CDR2 is FYNNEI. CDR3 in DNA: TGTGCCAGCACCCGGCCTAGCGGGGGTGAAGAGACCCAGTACTTC. Protein product: CASTRPSGGEETQYF.

On this clonotype: A read error may produce the germline difference seen at one junction end. CDR3 nucleotides: TGTGCCAGCAGTTTCCGTGAGGCCAAAAACATTCAGTCCTTC. Protein sequence: CASSFREAKNIQSF. The chain carries TRBV12-3 or TRBV12-4 and TRBJ2-4; no reliable D call. The CDR3 has 14 residues.